This T cell receptor (beta chain) was retrieved from a study of T cells in Graves' hyperthyroidism and ophthalmopathy. On the study more broadly: Initial diagnosis, before any treatment, was when peripheral blood was collected. Notes on the study in general: The authors' 13 V-J model separated ophthalmopathy from stable hyperthyroidism.

Clinical symptoms, serum thyroxine, TRAb, thyroid ultrasound and orbital computed tomography informed diagnoses. The sample holds many counts of this clonotype. Its target is unknown. Trimming removed 2 bases from V and 1 base from J, with 8 bases in between. Germline assignment: CDR1 DFQATT and CDR2 SNEGSKA (reference sequence). The CDR3 totals 13 residues. There were TCR beta CDR3 regions amplified from RNA transcripts. First-round RT-PCR with HTBI primers amplified the TCR CDR3 region. TCRdb re-analysed the multiplex PCR reads in MiXCR, keeping a single row per CDR3 protein. In the table there are 300,000 to 500,000 distinct CDR3 sequences, about 14% of which are singletons.

The receptor's source is a man in his fifties or sixties with Graves' ophthalmopathy. The sequencing input was blood. This rearrangement joins TRBV20-1 to TRBJ1-1; D perhaps matches TRBD1 (6 bases). This chain's CDR3 is CSARPGANTEAFF. CDR3 in DNA: TGCAGTGCTAGACCGGGGGCGAACACTGAAGCTTTCTTT.